Listed here are 23 T cell receptor beta chains from one sample, sequenced in a study of T cell changes during pregnancy in multiple sclerosis (dated by TCRdb to the late 2010s). Receptor amplification or capture employed the immunoSEQ multiplex PCR assay. TCRdb re-hosts the immuneACCESS table, in-frame sequences only. Its copies lack some clones; in the studies checked, an unresolved V gene accounts for under half of them, and the cause for the rest is not known. The sample table lists 30,000 to 45,000 clones, about 91% of them with a count of one. The ten largest clonotypes hold around 0.41% of the sample. The source was CD4+ T cells from peripheral blood mononuclear cells, collected in the third trimester of pregnancy. All receptors derive from a female donor in good health, enrolled as a control in a pregnancy study.

The V and J genes are TRBV6-1 and TRBJ2-7, with TRBD1 as a possible D gene (6 bases). The V end was cut by 8 bases, the J end by 4 bases, with 15 bases between. Germline CDR1 is MNHNS and CDR2 is SASEGT. The CDR3 spans 13 residues. The CDR3 region has the DNA TGTGCCAGCTCGGCGACAGGCCAATACGAGCAGTACTTC. It yields the protein CASSATGQYEQYF.

The chain couples TRBV10-3 to TRBJ2-3, with 8 bases that match TRBD1. The CDR3 is 16 residues long. CDR1 is ENHRY and CDR2 is SYGVKD in the germline V gene. With V trimmed by 2 bases and J by 4 bases, 8 bases remained unmatched. CDR3 in DNA: TGTGCCATCAGTGAGCCCCGGACAGGGCATGCAGATACGCAGTATTTT. This translates into CAISEPRTGHADTQYF.

The rearrangement joins TRBV7-8 to TRBJ2-3; 8 bases align to TRBD2. J lost 2 bases, V lost 1 base, and 11 bases had no gene match. CDR1 and CDR2 from the germline V gene are SGHVS and FQNEAQ. CDR3 length: 18 amino acids. For the CDR3, the DNA is TGTGCCAGCAGCTTAGGGGAGAGCGGGGGCCTTCACACAGATACGCAGTATTTT. Protein sequence: CASSLGESGGLHTDTQYF.

A single count supports this clone. The chain uses TRBV30 and TRBJ2-7, with D possibly being TRBD2 (5 bases). The CDR3 totals 11 residues. V was pared by 2 bases and J by 7 bases, with 9 bases between. The germline gives CDR1 GTSNPN, CDR2 SVGIG (reference sequence). The CDR3 reads CAWSSSGEQYF. In DNA form, the CDR3 reads TGTGCCTGGAGTAGTTCGGGAGAGCAGTACTTC. The full variable domain, in which reference TRBV30 and TRBJ2-7 provide the parts outside the CDR3, is SQTIHQWPATLVQPVGSPLSLECTVEGTSNPNLYWYRQAAGRGLQLLFYSVGIGQISSEVPQNLSASRPQDRQFILSSKKLLLSDSGFYLCAWSSSGEQYFGPGTRLTVT.

The chain has TRBV4-2 and TRBJ1-6; 8 bases agree with TRBD1. The CDR3 covers 17 residues. V lost 1 base to trimming and J lost 1 base; unmatched junction nucleotides: 3. Germline V gene lookup returns CDR1 LGHNA and CDR2 YNFKEQ. CDR3 region: CASSQAGQGSYNSPLHF. CDR3 in DNA: TGTGCCAGCAGCCAAGCTGGACAGGGATCCTATAATTCACCCCTCCACTTT.

CDR3: CASSSVEGSYNEQFF. The CDR3, as DNA: TGTGCCAGCAGCTCTGTGGAGGGCTCCTACAATGAGCAGTTCTTC. The rearrangement uses TRBV9 and TRBJ2-1, with D perhaps TRBD2 (6 bases). Germline assignment: CDR1 SGDLS and CDR2 YYNGEE. The CDR3 sequence is 15 residues long. V lost 4 bases, J lost 0 bases, and 11 bases lay in between.

This CDR3 is CASSLTTLADTQYF. The DNA for the CDR3 is TGCGCCAGCAGCTTGACTACCCTCGCAGATACGCAGTATTTT. The V gene is TRBV5-1, the J gene TRBJ2-3; D unclear. The CDR3 is 14 amino acids. The V and J ends lost 1 base and 4 bases respectively, with 10 bases between them. The germline V gene encodes CDR1 SGHRS and CDR2 YFSETQ.

J is TRBJ2-1 and V is TRBV6-5, with a possible D match to TRBD2 (5 bases). Per germline, CDR1 MNHEY and CDR2 SVGAGI. V was pared by 2 bases and J by 12 bases, with 14 bases between. The CDR3 length is 13 residues. CDR3 sequence: CASSYTPFRGQFF. DNA of the CDR3: TGTGCCAGCAGTTACACCCCCTTCCGGGGGCAGTTCTTC.

The V and J genes are TRBV6-1 and TRBJ1-5, with D hard to call. The length of the CDR3 is 13 residues. The V gene lost 2 bases and the J gene lost 6 bases, with 8 bases spanning the gap. The germline CDR1 and CDR2 sequences are MNHNS and SASEGT. This chain's CDR3 is CASSERGGQPQHF. CDR3 bases: TGTGCCAGCAGTGAACGTGGAGGTCAGCCCCAGCATTTT.

The CDR3 here is CATQEGAVSGANVLTF. The CDR3 DNA follows: TGTGCCACCCAAGAAGGGGCCGTCTCTGGGGCCAACGTCCTGACTTTC. This chain links TRBV19 with TRBJ2-6, with a tentative D call TRBD1 (5 bases). Trimming removed 10 bases from V and 0 bases from J, with 16 bases in between. Germline loops: CDR1 LNHDA, CDR2 SQIVND (reference sequence). The CDR3 loop spans 16 amino acids.

V is TRBV29-1 and J is TRBJ1-1; TRBD1 might be the D (5 bases). This CDR3 is 14 amino acids long. The germline V gene encodes CDR1 SQVTM and CDR2 ANQGSEA. Trimming cost V 2 bases and J 5 bases, with 15 bases left between them. The CDR3 region has the DNA TGCAGCGTTGAAATGTCAGGGAGGGATACTGAAGCTTTCTTT. As protein: CSVEMSGRDTEAFF. Together with reference TRBV29-1 and TRBJ1-1, the CDR3 gives the full variable domain: SAVISQKPSRDICQRGTSLTIQCQVDSQVTMMFWYRQQPGQSLTLIATANQGSEATYESGFVIDKFPISRPNLTFSTLTVSNMSPEDSSIYLCSVEMSGRDTEAFFGQGTRLTVV.

The CDR3 coding sequence is TGTGCCAGCAGCAAATGCGGGACAGGTACCCAAGAGACCCAGTACTTC. Translation gives CASSKCGTGTQETQYF. This chain uses TRBV21-1 with TRBJ2-5; no DNA check was done on the table's D call, TRBD1. TRBV21-1 is a known pseudogene. The CDR3 has 16 amino acids.

The chain links TRBV7-2 to TRBJ1-6, with D possibly being TRBD1 (5 bases). Trimming stripped 7 bases from V and 0 bases from J, with 16 bases between. The CDR3 is 17 residues long. CDR1 SGHTA and CDR2 FQGNSA come from the germline V gene. DNA for the CDR3: TGTGCCAGCACCCCAATAGGGGCCCGCTCCTATAATTCACCCCTCCACTTT. It yields the protein CASTPIGARSYNSPLHF.

This clone was recorded only once. The chain has TRBV11-2 and TRBJ1-6, with 7 bases aligning to TRBD1. J lost 3 bases, V lost 3 bases, and 2 bases had no gene match. This CDR3 spans 15 amino acids. Germline-derived CDR1 and CDR2 are SGHAT and FQNNGV. The CDR3 DNA is TGTGCCAGCAGCTTCTGGACAGGCTATAATTCACCCCTCCACTTT. Residues: CASSFWTGYNSPLHF.

This sequence joins TRBV28 and TRBJ2-7; 8 bases map to TRBD1. Losses at the gene ends were 8 bases for V and 3 bases for J; bases not matched to a gene: 9. The CDR3 contains 14 residues. Germline V gene sequence: CDR1 MDHEN, CDR2 SYDVKM. CDR3 sequence reads: CASFTPGTGYEQYF. In DNA form, the CDR3 reads TGTGCCAGCTTCACCCCCGGGACAGGCTACGAGCAGTACTTC.

The V and J genes are TRBV10-3 and TRBJ1-2; TRBD1 is a possible D gene (5 bases). Germline CDR1 is ENHRY and CDR2 is SYGVKD. The CDR3 consists of 15 residues. The germline V and J ends were trimmed by 3 bases and 5 bases, with 16 bases remaining between them. Here the CDR3 DNA reads TGTGCCATCAGTGACAGGGCTACAACCTCTTATGGCTACACCTTC. Protein: CAISDRATTSYGYTF.

The V call is TRBV7-2, the J call TRBJ1-1, with D possibly matching TRBD1 (6 bases). The CDR3 covers 18 residues. Germline CDR1 is SGHTA and CDR2 is FQGNSA. Trimming took off 4 bases at V and 2 bases at J, with 23 bases between the two ends. The CDR3 DNA reads TGTGCCAGCAGCTCCTCCGGGACAAGGGCCGTTAGAAACACTGAAGCTTTCTTT. Translation gives CASSSSGTRAVRNTEAFF.

This chain links TRBV9 with TRBJ2-1, with 12 bases fitting TRBD2. Germline V lookup: CDR1 SGDLS, CDR2 YYNGEE. This CDR3 has 14 amino acids. Unmatched junction bases numbered 2, after V lost 1 base and J lost 9 bases. CDR3 amino acids: CASSVTSGGREQFF. As DNA, the CDR3 is TGTGCCAGCAGCGTAACTAGCGGGGGGCGTGAGCAGTTCTTC.

This chain links TRBV2 with TRBJ2-7; 8 bases map to TRBD1. With 7 bases clipped from V and 1 base from J, the junction kept 9 bases outside the gene matches. Germline V lookup: CDR1 SNHLY, CDR2 FYNNEI. The CDR3 has 15 residues. CDR3 coding DNA: TGTGCCAGCACTCAGGACACAGGGGGGTCCTACGAGCAGTACTTC. Its protein product is CASTQDTGGSYEQYF.

The chain employs TRBV6-6 and TRBJ1-1; no firm D call. Per germline, CDR1 MNHNY and CDR2 SVGAGI (reference sequence). The CDR3 is 13 residues long. V was trimmed by 2 bases and J by 11 bases, leaving 15 bases between them. The CDR3 DNA is TGTGCCAGCAGTTACGAGTTGCCATCTTGGGCTTTCTTT. Protein sequence: CASSYELPSWAFF.

The rearrangement joins TRBV6-9 to TRBJ2-4, with D tentatively TRBD2 (5 bases). Trimming removed 0 bases at V and 0 bases at J, with 15 bases between. The CDR3 is 18 residues long. Germline CDR1 MNHGY, CDR2 SVAAGI. CDR3 nucleotide sequence: TGTGCCAGCAGTTATTCGATCGGGGTTGGGTTAGCCAAAAACATTCAGTACTTC. Translation gives CASSYSIGVGLAKNIQYF.

The chain combines TRBV5-6 with TRBJ1-2; D is unclear. V lost 0 bases, J lost 2 bases, and 5 bases lay in between. This CDR3 is 13 amino acids long. Germline CDR1 is SGHDT and CDR2 is YYEEEE. CDR3 in DNA: TGTGCCAGCAGCTTGGAACAGAACTATGGCTACACCTTC. Its protein is CASSLEQNYGYTF.

V gene TRBV18 combines with J gene TRBJ1-4; D possibly corresponds to TRBD1 (6 bases). The CDR3 is 17 amino acids. The V gene's germline CDR1 is KGHSH and CDR2 LQKENI. Between the trimmed V and J ends, which lost 3 bases and 2 bases, there was a span of 16 bases. In DNA form, the CDR3 reads TGTGCCAGCTCACCCTTACAGGGATCGGTTACTAATGAAAAACTGTTTTTT. Translating gives CASSPLQGSVTNEKLFF.